The 12 T cell receptor beta chains reported below all come from one sample, sequenced in a study of T cells in tumors and immune-related adverse events. Some clones are missing from TCRdb's copy, which holds only in-frame ones; the method was immunoSEQ multiplex PCR. Of about 22,000 clones in the sample, approximately 90% were seen once. This specimen consisted of lymph node tissue, obtained from a patient treated with anti-PD-1 therapy. These receptors originate from a female donor with metastatic renal cell carcinoma.

V and J are TRBV9 and TRBJ1-5; 9 nucleotides align to TRBD1. CDR1 is SGDLS and CDR2 is YYNGEE in the germline V gene. The ends lost 7 bases at V and 0 bases at J; junction bases unmatched: 8. The CDR3 covers 16 residues. Written as DNA, the CDR3 is TGTGCCAGCTCCGCAACAGGGGGCCTTAGCAATCAGCCCCAGCATTTT. This sequence encodes CASSATGGLSNQPQHF. The whole variable domain, remainder taken from reference TRBV9 and TRBJ1-5, is DSGVTQTPKHLITATGQRVTLRCSPRSGDLSVYWYQQSLDQGLQFLIQYYNGEERAKGNILERFSAQQFPDLHSELNLSSLELGDSALYFCASSATGGLSNQPQHFGDGTRLSIL.

This clone appeared once. The chain uses TRBV7-8 and TRBJ1-4; 7 positions match TRBD1. The CDR3 extends over 14 amino acids. Per the germline V gene, CDR1 is SGHVS and CDR2 is FQNEAQ. The V gene end was trimmed by 3 bases and the J gene end by 2 bases; junction bases not matched to a gene: 0. The CDR3 is CASSLTGTNEKLFF. The DNA for the CDR3 is TGTGCCAGCAGCTTGACAGGGACTAATGAAAAACTGTTTTTT.

The chain carries TRBV9 and TRBJ2-5; no firm D call. Trimming left V 0 bases short and J 0 bases short, with 6 bases between. Germline assignment: CDR1 SGDLS and CDR2 YYNGEE. The CDR3 contains 14 residues. CDR3 loop: CASSVGWDQETQYF. In DNA, the CDR3 is TGTGCCAGCAGCGTAGGTTGGGACCAAGAGACCCAGTACTTC.

The rearrangement uses TRBV7-8 and TRBJ2-5, with 7 bases fitting TRBD1. Germline lookup yields CDR1 SGHVS and CDR2 FQNEAQ. With 8 bases clipped from V and 5 bases from J, the junction kept 17 bases outside the gene matches. The CDR3 length is 16 residues. CDR3 DNA sequence: TGTGCCAGCGGTACGCGCCGAAGGGGGCTGTCGGAGACCCAGTACTTC. It yields the protein CASGTRRRGLSETQYF.

The chain employs TRBV7-8 and TRBJ2-7; 7 positions match TRBD1. V gave up 2 bases and J gave up 3 bases; unmatched junction bases: 7. The CDR3 is made up of 15 amino acids. Germline CDR1 SGHVS, CDR2 FQNEAQ. CDR3 in DNA: TGTGCCAGCAGCTTACGGGACAGACTATACTACGAGCAGTACTTC. Its translation is CASSLRDRLYYEQYF.

V usage is TRBV6-5 and J usage is TRBJ1-6, with 9 bases that match TRBD1. The V and J ends lost 4 bases and 10 bases, in that order; junction bases with no gene match: 8. There are 15 residues in the CDR3. Germline values: CDR1 MNHEY, CDR2 SVGAGI. The chain's CDR3 is CASSSMTGGRSPLHF. The CDR3 region has the DNA TGTGCCAGCAGTTCCATGACAGGGGGAAGATCACCCCTCCACTTT.

This clone was recorded only once. The same CDR3 is also encoded by other DNA sequences in this sample. The V and J genes are TRBV4-2 and TRBJ2-7; 11 nucleotides align to TRBD2. CDR3 length: 16 residues. CDR1 and CDR2 (germline): LGHNA, YNFKEQ. Germline trimming cut 1 base from V and 1 base from J; bases unmatched to any gene: 3. The CDR3 coding sequence is TGTGCCAGCAGCCAAGCTGGGACTAGCGGTTCCTACGAGCAGTACTTC. Amino acids: CASSQAGTSGSYEQYF.

This clone has just one count. The chain recombines TRBV19 with TRBJ1-2; 8 bases fit TRBD1. CDR3 length equals 17 residues. Trimming took 4 bases from V and 4 from J; bases not matched to a gene: 14. Germline CDR1 LNHDA, CDR2 SQIVND (reference sequence). The DNA of the CDR3 is TGTGCCAGTAGTACCAGTGGACAGGGAGGATGGTTCTATGGCTACACCTTC. The encoded protein is CASSTSGQGGWFYGYTF.

The chain joins TRBV5-1 to TRBJ2-3, with D maybe TRBD1 (7 bases). Trimming left V 0 bases short and J 2 bases short, with 13 bases between. Germline CDR1 is SGHRS and CDR2 is YFSETQ. The CDR3 is made up of 16 amino acids. The CDR3 nucleotides read TGCGCCAGCAGCTTGGAGGGGGCGCGGGACACAGATACGCAGTATTTT. It translates to CASSLEGARDTDTQYF.

This chain joins TRBV4-1 and TRBJ2-7, with D maybe TRBD2 (6 bases). V shed 1 base and J shed 7 bases, with 26 bases lying between them. The CDR3 runs to 18 residues. Germline V gene data show CDR1 as MGHRA and CDR2 as YSYEKL. DNA for the CDR3: TGCGCCAGCAGCCAAGTTCGGATCTTGGGCCGGGAGTATCGAGAGCAGTACTTC. Its protein product is CASSQVRILGREYREQYF.

The J gene is TRBJ1-4, the V gene TRBV14, with TRBD1 matching 9 bases. V was clipped by 1 base and J by 7 bases; unmatched bases: 7. CDR1 and CDR2 (germline): SGHDN, FVKESK. The CDR3 sequence is 16 residues long. The CDR3 DNA reads as TGTGCCAGCAGCCAAGCTAACAGGGGGCAGTCTGAAAAACTGTTTTTT. Translated: CASSQANRGQSEKLFF.

This sequence joins TRBV7-9 and TRBJ2-7; D may be TRBD1 (6 bases). The germline V gene encodes CDR1 SEHNR and CDR2 FQNEAQ (reference sequence). The CDR3 consists of 12 residues. The V end lost 4 bases, the J end lost 4 bases, and 8 bases lay between the germline ends. This CDR3 is CASSSQGYEQYF. The CDR3 DNA reads TGTGCCAGCAGCTCACAGGGTTACGAGCAGTACTTC.